This TCR beta chain was captured by sequencing in a study of blood T cell repertoires in COVID-19. Study details: Donors in the United States, Italy and Spain gave samples during acute or convalescent COVID-19. T cells, B-cell-depleted T cells, or PBMCs provided the cDNA or gDNA that served as material.

This CDR3 has 13 residues. V lost 6 bases to trimming and J lost 11 bases; unmatched junction nucleotides: 8. Original handling: Quantification of nucleated cells was approximated via reference gene primer amplification. Clones were read by immunoSEQ multiplex PCR, and TCRdb kept only the in-frame ones, dropping some. Clone size and the V and J calls come from that table; the DNA yielded D and trimming. The sample has about 150,000 clones; around 84% are singletons. The source is a woman aged 45-65 years with acute or convalescent COVID-19. The sample consisted of peripheral blood. This chain uses TRBV12-3 or TRBV12-4 with TRBJ1-5, with 9 bases lining up with TRBD1. The CDR3 sequence is CASSTGTGLAQHF. The CDR3 region has the DNA TGTGCCAGCAGCACCGGGACAGGGCTGGCCCAGCATTTT.